This TCR beta chain derives from a study of CDR3 diversity in severe acne. TCRdb redid the calling of the PCR reads with MiXCR, one entry per CDR3 protein. The repertoire holds tens of thousands of distinct CDR3 sequences, under 65% seen once, with approximately 15% in the top ten. V shed 4 bases and J shed 8 bases, with 11 bases lying between them. CDR3 length: 13 amino acids. From germline, CDR1 is KGHDR and CDR2 SFDVKD. The sample was blood. The genes are TRBV24-1 and TRBJ1-3, with unresolved D. The sequence derives from a male donor in good health, without acne. This CDR3 reads CATSDGHEDTIYF. The CDR3 bases are TGTGCCACCAGTGACGGCCACGAAGACACCATATATTTT.